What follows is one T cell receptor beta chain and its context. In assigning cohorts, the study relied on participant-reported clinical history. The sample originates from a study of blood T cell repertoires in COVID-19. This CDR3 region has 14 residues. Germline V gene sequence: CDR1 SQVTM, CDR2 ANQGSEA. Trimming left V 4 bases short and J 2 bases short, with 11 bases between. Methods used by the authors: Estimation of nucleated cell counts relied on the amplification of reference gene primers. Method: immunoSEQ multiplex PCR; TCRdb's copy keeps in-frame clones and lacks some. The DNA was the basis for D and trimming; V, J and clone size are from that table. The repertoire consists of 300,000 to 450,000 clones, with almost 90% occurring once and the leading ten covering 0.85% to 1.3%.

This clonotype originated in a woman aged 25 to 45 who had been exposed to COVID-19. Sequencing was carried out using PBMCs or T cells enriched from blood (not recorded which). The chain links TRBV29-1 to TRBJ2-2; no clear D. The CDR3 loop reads CSVASSLNTGELFF. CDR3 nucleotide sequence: TGCAGCGTTGCCTCCTCCTTAAACACCGGGGAGCTGTTTTTT.